This T cell receptor beta chain was profiled in a study of OX40 agonist ivuxolimab in advanced cancers. In regard to this clone: Its antigen remains unknown.

If patients had autoimmune disease history or systemic immunosuppression, they were excluded. Whole-study results and caveats: Normalized T-cell clonal expansion was also low in a subset of nonresponders.

Sequencing was performed with immunoSEQ multiplex PCR; in TCRdb, only in-frame clones are kept and a portion is missing. This sample has more than 85,000 clones, with less than 95% found just once. The germline CDR1 and CDR2 sequences are MNHEY and SMNVEV (reference sequence). The CDR3 is made up of 16 amino acids. With V trimmed by 4 bases and J by 0 bases, 5 bases remained unmatched. This clonotype was sampled from an adult with an advanced solid tumor such as melanoma, head and neck, liver or kidney cancer. Source: CD4+ or CD8+ T cells sorted from blood, taken in a trial of the OX40 agonist ivuxolimab. J is TRBJ2-1 and V is TRBV27; 8 bases are shared with TRBD2. DNA for the CDR3: TGTGCCAGCAGTTCCGTAGCGGGAAACTCCTACAATGAGCAGTTCTTC. It is translated as CASSSVAGNSYNEQFF.